This T cell receptor beta chain appears in the sequencing data of a study of blood T cells in healthy people across ages. The use of a sample-barcoded 5' primer and a J-beta primer mix characterized a second PCR of about 7 to 12 cycles. TCRdb ran MiXCR on the 5' RACE reads and lists one entry per CDR3 protein. The sample consists of about 1,800,000 distinct CDR3 sequences, 28% of them appearing once. A word on this clonotype: Possible read error: a much larger clone is one base away.

The clonotype comes from a woman in her twenties or thirties in good health. The material sequenced was blood.

The CDR3 region is CASRDPGQGYNEQYF. The CDR3 DNA follows: TGCGCCAGCAGGGATCCGGGACAGGGATACAATGAGCAGTACTTC. This sequence joins TRBV5-1 and TRBJ2-4; 9 bases map to TRBD1. There are 15 residues in the CDR3. Germline loops: CDR1 SGHRS, CDR2 YFSETQ. The J segment lost 13 bases and the V segment lost 5 bases, leaving 16 bases of the junction unmatched.